One sample yielded the 27 T cell receptor beta chains listed below, sequenced in a study of response to subunit inactivated influenza vaccine. MiXCR was run by TCRdb on the RT-PCR reads, yielding one entry per CDR3 protein. The sample has fewer than 600,000 distinct CDR3 sequences; more than 7% are singletons. Sequences were derived from PBMCs from blood, sampled approximately 25 months after vaccination. The receptor set was obtained from a man aged 50-75 years who received an inactivated influenza vaccine.

This clonotype was counted at least ten times. The chain has TRBV18 and TRBJ2-1; 8 bases are a match to TRBD2. V shed 2 bases, J shed 7 bases, and the junction held 4 bases outside the gene matches. The germline V gene has CDR1 KGHSH and CDR2 LQKENI. CDR3 length equals 14 residues. CDR3 sequence reads: CASSPWGGRNEQFF. Written as DNA, the CDR3 is TGTGCCAGCTCACCATGGGGCGGGAGGAATGAGCAGTTCTTC.

This clonotype has a handful of counts. The J gene is TRBJ2-1, the V gene TRBV10-1, with 7 nucleotides matching TRBD1. Germline V CDR1 and CDR2: WNHNN, SYGVQD (reference sequence). The CDR3 totals 14 residues. Trimming cost V 3 bases and J 3 bases; bases outside gene matches: 2. In DNA, the CDR3 is TGCGCCAGCAGTGATCGGGACAGCTACAATGAGCAGTTCTTC. Translating gives CASSDRDSYNEQFF.

This clonotype has a handful of counts. The V and J genes are TRBV5-1 and TRBJ2-3, with 9 bases identical to TRBD2. CDR3 length: 13 amino acids. Germline V gives CDR1 SGHRS, CDR2 YFSETQ. CDR3 in DNA: TGCGCTACAGCGGGGGGCTTAACAGATACGCAGTATTTT. Its protein is CATAGGLTDTQYF.

V usage is TRBV28 and J usage is TRBJ2-5, with a weak D call TRBD1 (5 bases). Germline V gene lookup returns CDR1 MDHEN and CDR2 SYDVKM. Trimming left V 5 bases short and J 0 bases short, with 7 bases between. The CDR3 spans 13 residues. CDR3 bases: TGTGCCAGCAGTCACAGGAACCAAGAGACCCAGTACTTC. It encodes CASSHRNQETQYF.

The sample holds a few counts of this clonotype. This chain uses TRBV20-1 with TRBJ2-1; the match to TRBD2 covers 7 bases. Germline CDR1 DFQATT, CDR2 SNEGSKA (reference sequence). The CDR3 covers 15 residues. V lost 0 bases and J lost 7; bases outside the gene matches: 9. CDR3 in amino acids: CSARDLRGTANEQFF. CDR3 nucleotide sequence: TGCAGTGCTAGAGATCTGCGGGGGACGGCGAATGAGCAGTTCTTC.

The chain has TRBV4-3 and TRBJ2-3; 15 nucleotides line up with TRBD2. The CDR3 covers 18 residues. Germline V CDR1 and CDR2: LGHNA, YSLEER. V lost 3 bases, J lost 1 base, and 5 bases stayed unmatched. In nucleotides, the CDR3 is TGCGCCAGCAGCCAGCGGACTAGCGGGGGGGGAGGCACAGATACGCAGTATTTT. This codes for CASSQRTSGGGGTDTQYF.

This clonotype was counted at least ten times. V usage is TRBV9 and J usage is TRBJ2-1; TRBD2 aligns across 10 bases. Losses at the gene ends were 1 base for V and 5 bases for J; bases not matched to a gene: 3. The CDR3 length is 15 residues. Germline-derived CDR1 and CDR2 are SGDLS and YYNGEE. CDR3 nucleotides: TGTGCCAGCAGCGTAAGACTAGCGGGTAACAATGAGCAGTTCTTC. This sequence encodes CASSVRLAGNNEQFF.

Points on this clonotype: Sequence at one end of the junction differs from germline and may be a read error. The V call is TRBV24-1, the J call TRBJ1-5; 10 bases align to TRBD1. The CDR3 loop spans 15 amino acids. CDR1 and CDR2 from the germline V gene are KGHDR and SFDVKD. DNA for the CDR3: TGTGCCACCAGTGGCGCGACAGGGGGCAAACAGCCCCAGCATTTT. Protein sequence: CATSGATGGKQPQHF.

This clonotype was detected only a few times. V and J are TRBV20-1 and TRBJ2-3; the D gene is possibly TRBD2 (5 bases). The CDR3 spans 16 residues. The germline V gene has CDR1 DFQATT and CDR2 SNEGSKA (reference sequence). The V gene lost 2 bases and the J gene lost 2 bases, with 17 bases spanning the gap. The CDR3 region has the DNA TGCAGTGCTAGACTCCGTGGAGGCGGCCCCACAGATACGCAGTATTTT. As protein: CSARLRGGGPTDTQYF.

This clonotype was seen repeatedly, ten times or more. This chain uses TRBV4-2 with TRBJ1-4, with a possible D match to TRBD1 (6 bases). The length of the CDR3 is 15 residues. Germline CDR1 and CDR2: LGHNA and YNFKEQ. V was cut by 0 bases and J by 5 bases, with 10 bases left in between. Written as DNA, the CDR3 is TGTGCCAGCAGCCAAGACAACAGGGTAAATGAAAAACTGTTTTTT. Amino acids: CASSQDNRVNEKLFF.

This clonotype was seen a few times. The genes are TRBV20-1 and TRBJ2-1; TRBD2 agrees at 7 bases. This CDR3 comprises 14 residues. Trimming at V came to 4 bases and at J to 0 bases, leaving 3 bases not matched to a gene. The germline CDR1 and CDR2 sequences are DFQATT and SNEGSKA (reference sequence). The CDR3 DNA follows: TGCAGTGCTACGGCGGGAGTCTCCTACAATGAGCAGTTCTTC. It translates to CSATAGVSYNEQFF.

V usage is TRBV12-3 or TRBV12-4 and J usage is TRBJ2-2; 10 bases agree with TRBD1. Unmatched junction bases numbered 8, after V lost 6 bases and J lost 7 bases. This CDR3 is built from 15 residues. The CDR3 protein is CASRHPGTGDGELFF. DNA of the CDR3: TGTGCCAGCAGGCACCCCGGGACAGGGGACGGGGAGCTGTTTTTT.

This clonotype was observed a few times. This chain joins TRBV20-1 and TRBJ1-6; D gene uncertain. The germline V gene encodes CDR1 DFQATT and CDR2 SNEGSKA (reference sequence). The V gene lost 5 bases and the J gene lost 6 bases, with 11 bases spanning the gap. There are 13 residues in the CDR3. CDR3 protein: CSAAKGPNSPLHF. The CDR3, as DNA: TGCAGTGCTGCGAAAGGGCCTAATTCACCCCTCCACTTT.

V is TRBV6-1 and J is TRBJ2-1; D may be TRBD2 (5 bases). The germline V and J ends were trimmed by 6 bases and 8 bases, with 14 bases remaining between them. There are 13 residues in the CDR3. Germline-derived CDR1 and CDR2 are MNHNS and SASEGT. The CDR3 sequence is CASSLDWNDEQFF. The CDR3 DNA is TGTGCCAGCAGCTTGGACTGGAACGATGAGCAGTTCTTC.

This clonotype came up a few times. The chain uses TRBV3-1 and TRBJ2-3; 9 bases line up with TRBD2. J was trimmed by 6 bases and V by 0 bases; bases with no gene match: 25. Germline values: CDR1 LGHDT, CDR2 YNNKEL (reference sequence). This CDR3 region has 22 residues. CDR3 sequence: CASSQDRKSLAGYGENRDTQYF. For the CDR3, the DNA is TGTGCCAGCAGCCAAGATCGGAAATCCCTAGCGGGGTACGGCGAAAATCGCGATACGCAGTATTTT.

V is TRBV5-6 and J is TRBJ2-1; D remains unclear. Trimming removed 7 bases at V and 4 bases at J, with 21 bases between. Germline CDR1 SGHDT, CDR2 YYEEEE. The CDR3 consists of 16 residues. The CDR3 region has the DNA TGTGCCAGCGTCTCATATAGGTCCTACTTTTACAATGAGCAGTTCTTC. Protein sequence: CASVSYRSYFYNEQFF.

The rearrangement links TRBV15 to TRBJ2-2; D is unclear. Trimming pared 2 bases from V and 0 bases from J, leaving 13 bases between. CDR1 and CDR2 (germline): LNHNV, YYDKDF (reference sequence). The length of the CDR3 is 17 residues. This CDR3 is CATSRSPLRANTGELFF. DNA of the CDR3: TGTGCCACCAGCAGATCCCCCCTCAGAGCGAACACCGGGGAGCTGTTTTTT.

Ten or more counts support this clonotype. CDR3 DNA sequence: TGCAGTGCTAGAGATCTTCGGGGTAGTGGTTCACCCCTCCACTTT. Encoded protein: CSARDLRGSGSPLHF. This chain uses TRBV20-1 with TRBJ1-6; D unresolved. The CDR3 extends over 15 amino acids. With 0 bases removed from V and 9 bases from J, the gap between germline ends came to 15 bases. Germline CDR1 and CDR2: DFQATT and SNEGSKA (reference sequence).

The chain uses TRBV7-2 and TRBJ2-4, with 7 bases aligning to TRBD1. This CDR3 is built from 16 residues. J lost 2 bases, V lost 2 bases, and 6 bases had no gene match. Germline values: CDR1 SGHTA, CDR2 FQGNSA. As DNA, the CDR3 is TGTGCCAGCAGCTTAATGACAGGGAATTCCAAAAACATTCAGTACTTC. Translated, it gives CASSLMTGNSKNIQYF.

The chain employs TRBV2 and TRBJ2-3; tentatively, D is TRBD1 or TRBD2 (5 bases each). The CDR3 loop spans 15 amino acids. Germline values: CDR1 SNHLY, CDR2 FYNNEI. The ends were cut back, 6 bases at V and 2 bases at J, with 15 bases in the middle. The CDR3 loop is CASRGDVSNTDTQYF. The CDR3 region has the DNA TGTGCCAGCAGAGGGGACGTTTCAAACACAGATACGCAGTATTTT.

The chain has TRBV11-1 and TRBJ2-7; D is uncertain. The V gene lost 5 bases and the J gene lost 4 bases, with 27 bases spanning the gap. Germline CDR1 SGHAT, CDR2 FQDESV (reference sequence). The CDR3 covers 18 residues. CDR3 sequence reads: CASSGKRWAVGKGYEQYF. The CDR3 region has the DNA TGTGCCAGCAGCGGAAAGAGGTGGGCCGTTGGAAAGGGTTACGAGCAGTACTTC.

The V call is TRBV29-1, the J call TRBJ2-1, with 9 bases aligning to TRBD2. CDR1 is SQVTM and CDR2 is ANQGSEA in the germline V gene. The CDR3 runs to 14 residues. J was trimmed by 9 bases and V by 4 bases; bases with no gene match: 10. The CDR3 here is CSVVVAGVYGEQFF. Written as DNA, the CDR3 is TGCAGCGTTGTGGTAGCGGGAGTTTACGGTGAGCAGTTCTTC.

The rearrangement joins TRBV12-3 or TRBV12-4 to TRBJ1-6; tentative D call: TRBD1 (5 bases). V was pared by 5 bases and J by 9 bases, with 17 bases between. This CDR3 is 15 amino acids long. This CDR3 reads CASSPRQGRGSPLHF. The CDR3 nucleotides are TGTGCCAGCAGTCCACGCCAGGGTAGAGGTTCACCCCTCCACTTT.

The sample holds a few counts of this clonotype. The V and J genes are TRBV4-2 and TRBJ2-5, with no clear D. The CDR3 loop spans 14 amino acids. Trimming removed 3 bases at V and 7 bases at J, with 15 bases between. Germline CDR1 and CDR2: LGHNA and YNFKEQ. In DNA, the CDR3 is TGTGCCAGCAGCCAGTTATCCGAACCGGCGACCCAGTACTTC. This translates into CASSQLSEPATQYF.

The CDR3 region has the DNA TGCAGTGTTATAGCGGGAATGACAGATACGCAGTATTTT. The encoded protein is CSVIAGMTDTQYF. The rearrangement links TRBV20-1 to TRBJ2-3; 8 bases map to TRBD2. The germline V gene encodes CDR1 DFQATT and CDR2 SNEGSKA (reference sequence). The CDR3 extends over 13 amino acids. The V gene end was trimmed by 7 bases and the J gene end by 3 bases; junction bases not matched to a gene: 6.

This clonotype came up a few times. The rearrangement uses TRBV20-1 and TRBJ2-3; perhaps D is TRBD1 or TRBD2 (6 bases each). The V end was cut by 6 bases, the J end by 1 base, with 20 bases between. CDR3 length: 16 residues. The germline V gene has CDR1 DFQATT and CDR2 SNEGSKA (reference sequence). The CDR3 region has the DNA TGCAGTGCCGCTCATCGGGGGCGCGTGGGCACAGATACGCAGTATTTT. Translated, it gives CSAAHRGRVGTDTQYF.

The table lists this clonotype with many counts. This rearrangement joins TRBV5-4 to TRBJ2-3, with TRBD2 identical over 10 bases. Germline V gene lookup returns CDR1 SGHNT and CDR2 YYREEE (reference sequence). This CDR3 has 14 amino acids. V lost 0 bases, J lost 9 bases, and 4 bases stayed unmatched. The CDR3 bases are TGTGCCAGCAGCTTGGGACTAGCGGGTGTGACGCAGTATTTT. It is translated as CASSLGLAGVTQYF.